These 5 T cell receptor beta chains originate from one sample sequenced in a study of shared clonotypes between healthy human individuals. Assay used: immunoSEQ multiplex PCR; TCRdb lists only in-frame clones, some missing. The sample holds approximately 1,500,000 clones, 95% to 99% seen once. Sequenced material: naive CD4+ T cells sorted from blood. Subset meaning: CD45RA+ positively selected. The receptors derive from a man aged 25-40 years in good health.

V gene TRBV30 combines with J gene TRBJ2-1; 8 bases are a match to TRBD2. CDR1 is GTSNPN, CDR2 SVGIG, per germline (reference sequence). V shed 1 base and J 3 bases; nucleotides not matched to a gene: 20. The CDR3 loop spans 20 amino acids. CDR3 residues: CAWSATEKDSTSGHYNEQFF. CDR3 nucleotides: TGTGCCTGGAGTGCAACGGAGAAGGATTCTACTAGCGGCCACTACAATGAGCAGTTCTTC.

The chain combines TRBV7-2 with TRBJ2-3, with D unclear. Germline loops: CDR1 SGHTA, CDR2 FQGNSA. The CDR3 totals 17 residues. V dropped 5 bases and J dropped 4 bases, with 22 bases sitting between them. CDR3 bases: TGTGCCAGCAGCCCAGCCCGATCCCTGCTATGGGCAGATACGCAGTATTTT. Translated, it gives CASSPARSLLWADTQYF.

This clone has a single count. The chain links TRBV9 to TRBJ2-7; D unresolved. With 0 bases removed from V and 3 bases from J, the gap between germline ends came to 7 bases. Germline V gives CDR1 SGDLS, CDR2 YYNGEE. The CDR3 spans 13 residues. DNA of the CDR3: TGTGCCAGCAGCGTAGCTGTCGACTACGAGCAGTACTTC. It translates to CASSVAVDYEQYF.

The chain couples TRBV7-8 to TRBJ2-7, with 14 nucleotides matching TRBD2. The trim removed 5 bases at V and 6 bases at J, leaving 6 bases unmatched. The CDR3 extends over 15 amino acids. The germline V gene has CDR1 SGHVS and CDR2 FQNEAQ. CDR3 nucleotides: TGTGCCAGCAGCATTAGGACTAGCGGGAGGTCCGAGCAGTACTTC. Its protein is CASSIRTSGRSEQYF.

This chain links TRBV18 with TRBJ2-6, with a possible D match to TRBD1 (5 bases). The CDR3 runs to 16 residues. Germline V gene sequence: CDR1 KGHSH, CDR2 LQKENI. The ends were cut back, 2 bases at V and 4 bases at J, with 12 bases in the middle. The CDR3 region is CASSPNPGRGANVLTF. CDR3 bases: TGTGCCAGCTCACCAAACCCAGGGCGGGGGGCCAACGTCCTGACTTTC.